Sequencing of this TCR beta chain was carried out in a study of shared clonotypes between healthy human individuals. Profiled with immunoSEQ multiplex PCR; TCRdb holds only in-frame clones, not every one. The sample holds around 2.5 million clones, roughly 93% seen once. As to this clone: The antigen remains undetermined.

CDR3 length: 16 amino acids. Per the germline V gene, CDR1 is MNHEY and CDR2 is SMNVEV (reference sequence). Trimming took off 0 bases at V and 0 bases at J, with 10 bases between the two ends. Study observations and caveats: Clonotype sharing across a few donors was observed for 5% to 6.5% of naive CD4 clonotypes. All-four-donor shared clonotypes had higher generation probabilities than non-shared clonotypes did.

The clonotype originates from a man aged 18 to 29 in good health. Some clones in this sample may be carry-over from other donors' samples. The rearrangement links TRBV27 to TRBJ2-3; D gene ambiguous. The specimen sequenced was naive CD4+ T cells from PBMCs. Subset meaning: CD45RA+ positively selected. In DNA form, the CDR3 reads TGTGCCAGCAGTTTATCTCTCTCTTCTAGCACAGATACGCAGTATTTT. Translated, it gives CASSLSLSSSTDTQYF.